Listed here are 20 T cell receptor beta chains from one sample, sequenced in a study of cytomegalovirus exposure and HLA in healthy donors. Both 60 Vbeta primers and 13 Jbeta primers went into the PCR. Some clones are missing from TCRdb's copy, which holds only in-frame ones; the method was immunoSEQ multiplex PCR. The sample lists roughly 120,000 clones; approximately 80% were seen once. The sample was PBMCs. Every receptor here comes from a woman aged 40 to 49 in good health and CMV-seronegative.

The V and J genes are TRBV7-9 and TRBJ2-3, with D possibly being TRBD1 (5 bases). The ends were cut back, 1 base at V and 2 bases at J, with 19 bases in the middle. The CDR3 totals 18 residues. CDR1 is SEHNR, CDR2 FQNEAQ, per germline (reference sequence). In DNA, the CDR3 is TGTGCCAGCAGCTTAGGTATGGATGGAGACAGAAACACAGATACGCAGTATTTT. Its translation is CASSLGMDGDRNTDTQYF.

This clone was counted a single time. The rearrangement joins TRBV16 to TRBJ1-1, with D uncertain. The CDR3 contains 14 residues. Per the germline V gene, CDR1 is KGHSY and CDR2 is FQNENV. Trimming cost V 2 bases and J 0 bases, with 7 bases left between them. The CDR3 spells CASSQLSLNTEAFF. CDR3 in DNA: TGTGCCAGCAGCCAACTTAGTTTGAACACTGAAGCTTTCTTT.

The CDR3 spells CASSLPGLAGGYNEQFF. The CDR3 DNA follows: TGCGCCAGCAGCTTACCGGGACTAGCGGGAGGTTACAATGAGCAGTTCTTC. The chain couples TRBV5-1 to TRBJ2-1; 15 nucleotides match TRBD2. Germline V CDR1 and CDR2: SGHRS, YFSETQ. The CDR3 extends over 17 amino acids. The J segment lost 4 bases and the V segment lost 2 bases, leaving 4 bases of the junction unmatched.

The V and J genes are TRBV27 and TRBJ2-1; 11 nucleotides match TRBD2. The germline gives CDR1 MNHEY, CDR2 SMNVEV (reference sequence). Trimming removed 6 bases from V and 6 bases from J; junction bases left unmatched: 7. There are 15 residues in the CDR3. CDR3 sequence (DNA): TGTGCCAGCAGCACCTTAGCGGGAGGGTTCAATGAGCAGTTCTTC. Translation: CASSTLAGGFNEQFF.

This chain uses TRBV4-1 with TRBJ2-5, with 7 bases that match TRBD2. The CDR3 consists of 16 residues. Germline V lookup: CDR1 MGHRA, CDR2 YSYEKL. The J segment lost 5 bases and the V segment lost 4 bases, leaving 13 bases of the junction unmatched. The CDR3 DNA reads TGCGCCAGCAGCCCCCGGGGGGAGGGGTCAGGGGAGACCCAGTACTTC. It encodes CASSPRGEGSGETQYF.

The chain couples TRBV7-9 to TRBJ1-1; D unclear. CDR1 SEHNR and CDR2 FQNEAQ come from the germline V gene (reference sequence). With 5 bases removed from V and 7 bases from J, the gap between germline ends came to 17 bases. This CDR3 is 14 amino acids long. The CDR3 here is CASSPGVGYLEAFF. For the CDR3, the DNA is TGTGCCAGCAGCCCTGGCGTGGGCTACCTTGAAGCTTTCTTT.

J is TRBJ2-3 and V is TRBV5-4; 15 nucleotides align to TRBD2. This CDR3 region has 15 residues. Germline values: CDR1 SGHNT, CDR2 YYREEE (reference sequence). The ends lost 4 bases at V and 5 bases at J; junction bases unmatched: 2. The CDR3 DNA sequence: TGTGCCAGCAGCCGGACTAGCGGGGGGGAAGATACGCAGTATTTT. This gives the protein CASSRTSGGEDTQYF.

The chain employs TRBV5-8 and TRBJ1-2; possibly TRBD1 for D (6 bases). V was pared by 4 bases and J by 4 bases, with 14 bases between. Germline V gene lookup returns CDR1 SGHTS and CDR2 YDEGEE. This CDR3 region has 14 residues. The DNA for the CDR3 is TGTGCCAGCAGCGGACCGGGACACCTCTATGGCTACACCTTC. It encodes CASSGPGHLYGYTF.

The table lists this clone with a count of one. CDR3 bases: TGTGCCAGCAGAGTGGCTTCGGGGACAGGACTTAACTATGGCTACACCTTC. This translates into CASRVASGTGLNYGYTF. The chain uses TRBV28 and TRBJ1-2, with 8 bases aligning to TRBD1. This CDR3 comprises 17 residues. Germline V gene lookup returns CDR1 MDHEN and CDR2 SYDVKM. The ends lost 6 bases at V and 1 base at J; junction bases unmatched: 13.

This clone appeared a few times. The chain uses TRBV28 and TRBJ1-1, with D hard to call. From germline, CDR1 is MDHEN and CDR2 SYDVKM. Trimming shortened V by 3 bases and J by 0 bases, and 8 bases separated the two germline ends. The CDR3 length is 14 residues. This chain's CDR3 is CASSLFRMNTEAFF. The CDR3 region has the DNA TGTGCCAGCAGTTTGTTCAGGATGAACACTGAAGCTTTCTTT.

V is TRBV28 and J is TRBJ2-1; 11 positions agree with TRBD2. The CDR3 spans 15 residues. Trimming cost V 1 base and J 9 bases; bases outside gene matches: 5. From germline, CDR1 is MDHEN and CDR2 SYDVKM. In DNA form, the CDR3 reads TGTGCCAGCAGTTTATTAGCGGGAGGGCCTAGTGAGCAGTTCTTC. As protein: CASSLLAGGPSEQFF.

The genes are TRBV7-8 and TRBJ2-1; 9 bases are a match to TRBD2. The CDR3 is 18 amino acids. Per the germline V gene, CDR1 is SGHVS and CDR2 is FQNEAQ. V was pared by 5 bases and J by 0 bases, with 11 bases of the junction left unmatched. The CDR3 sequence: CASSRRGLASFSYNEQFF. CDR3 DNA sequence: TGTGCCAGCAGCCGTAGGGGACTAGCCTCTTTCTCCTACAATGAGCAGTTCTTC. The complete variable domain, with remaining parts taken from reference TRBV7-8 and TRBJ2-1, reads GAGVSQSPRYKVAKRGQDVALRCDPISGHVSLFWYQQALGQGPEFLTYFQNEAQLDKSGLPSDRFFAERPEGSVSTLKIQRTQQEDSAVYLCASSRRGLASFSYNEQFFGPGTRLTVL.

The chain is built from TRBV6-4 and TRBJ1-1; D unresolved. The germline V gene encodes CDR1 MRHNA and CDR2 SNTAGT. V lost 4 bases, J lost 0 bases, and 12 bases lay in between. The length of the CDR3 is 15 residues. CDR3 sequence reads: CASSVEAGLNTEAFF. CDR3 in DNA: TGTGCCAGCAGTGTGGAGGCAGGACTGAACACTGAAGCTTTCTTT.

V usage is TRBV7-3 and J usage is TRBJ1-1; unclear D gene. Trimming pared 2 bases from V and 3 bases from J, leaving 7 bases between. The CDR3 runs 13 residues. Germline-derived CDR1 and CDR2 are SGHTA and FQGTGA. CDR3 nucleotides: TGTGCCAGCAGCTTACGGCGGGACACTGAAGCTTTCTTT. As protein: CASSLRRDTEAFF.

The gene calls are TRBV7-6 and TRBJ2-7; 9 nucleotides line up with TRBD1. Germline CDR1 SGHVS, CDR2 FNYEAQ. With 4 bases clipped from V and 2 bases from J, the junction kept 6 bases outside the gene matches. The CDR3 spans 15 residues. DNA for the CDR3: TGTGCCAGCAGCTCAGGACAGGGGTCGACCTACGAGCAGTACTTC. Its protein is CASSSGQGSTYEQYF.

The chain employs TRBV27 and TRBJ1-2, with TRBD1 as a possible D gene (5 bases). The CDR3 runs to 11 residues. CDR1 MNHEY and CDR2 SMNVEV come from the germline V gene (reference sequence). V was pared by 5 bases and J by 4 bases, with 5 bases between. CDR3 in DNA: TGTGCCAGCAGTCAGGGCTATGGCTACACCTTC. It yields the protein CASSQGYGYTF.

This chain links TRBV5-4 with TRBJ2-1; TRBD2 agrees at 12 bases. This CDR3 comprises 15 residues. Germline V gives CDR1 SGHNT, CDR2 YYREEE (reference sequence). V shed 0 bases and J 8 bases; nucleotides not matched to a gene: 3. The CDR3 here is CASSLGLAGEDEQFF. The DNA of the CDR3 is TGTGCCAGCAGCTTGGGACTAGCGGGAGAGGATGAGCAGTTCTTC.

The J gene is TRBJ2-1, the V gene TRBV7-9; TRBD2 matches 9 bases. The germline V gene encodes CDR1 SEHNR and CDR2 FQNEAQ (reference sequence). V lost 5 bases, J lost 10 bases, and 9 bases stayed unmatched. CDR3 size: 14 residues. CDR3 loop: CASSTSGTSFEQFF. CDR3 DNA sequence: TGTGCCAGCAGCACCTCCGGGACTAGCTTCGAGCAGTTCTTC.

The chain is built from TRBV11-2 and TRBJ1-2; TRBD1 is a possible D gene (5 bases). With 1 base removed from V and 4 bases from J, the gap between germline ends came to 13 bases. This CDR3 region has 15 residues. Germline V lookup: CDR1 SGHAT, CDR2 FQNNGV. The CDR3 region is CASSLGQGPFYGYTF. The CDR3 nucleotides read TGTGCCAGCAGCTTAGGCCAGGGTCCTTTCTATGGCTACACCTTC.

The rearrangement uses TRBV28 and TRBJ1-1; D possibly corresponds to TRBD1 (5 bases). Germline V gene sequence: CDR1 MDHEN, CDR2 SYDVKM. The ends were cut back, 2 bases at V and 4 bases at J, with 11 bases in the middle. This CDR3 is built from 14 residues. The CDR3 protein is CASSLAGSSTEAFF. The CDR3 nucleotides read TGTGCCAGCAGTTTAGCAGGGTCGAGCACTGAAGCTTTCTTT. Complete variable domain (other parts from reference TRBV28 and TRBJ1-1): DVKVTQSSRYLVKRTGEKVFLECVQDMDHENMFWYRQDPGLGLRLIYFSYDVKMKEKGDIPEGYSVSREKKERFSLILESASTNQTSMYLCASSLAGSSTEAFFGQGTRLTVV.